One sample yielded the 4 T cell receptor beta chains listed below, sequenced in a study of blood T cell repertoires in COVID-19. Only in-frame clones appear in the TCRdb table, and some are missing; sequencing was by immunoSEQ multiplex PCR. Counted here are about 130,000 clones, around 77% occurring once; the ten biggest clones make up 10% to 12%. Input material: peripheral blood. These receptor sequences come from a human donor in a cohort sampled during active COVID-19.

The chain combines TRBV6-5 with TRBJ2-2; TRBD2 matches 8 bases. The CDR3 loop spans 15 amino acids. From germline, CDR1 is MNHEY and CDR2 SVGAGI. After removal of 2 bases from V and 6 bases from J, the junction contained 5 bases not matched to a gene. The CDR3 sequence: CASSYGIGGAGELFF. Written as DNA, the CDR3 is TGTGCCAGCAGTTACGGGATCGGGGGGGCCGGGGAGCTGTTTTTT.

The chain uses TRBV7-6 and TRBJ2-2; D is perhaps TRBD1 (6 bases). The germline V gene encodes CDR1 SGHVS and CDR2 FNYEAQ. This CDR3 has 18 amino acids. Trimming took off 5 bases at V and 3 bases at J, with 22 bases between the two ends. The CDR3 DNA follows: TGTGCCAGCAGCCCGACTCCAGGACAGCCGGTTGACACCGGGGAGCTGTTTTTT. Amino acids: CASSPTPGQPVDTGELFF.

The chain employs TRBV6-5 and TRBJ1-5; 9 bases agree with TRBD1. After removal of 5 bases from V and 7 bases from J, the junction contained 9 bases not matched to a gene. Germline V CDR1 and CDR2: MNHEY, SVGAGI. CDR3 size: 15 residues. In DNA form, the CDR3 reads TGTGCCAGCAGTCAGACAGGGGGGATCCGCCAGCCCCAGCATTTT. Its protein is CASSQTGGIRQPQHF.

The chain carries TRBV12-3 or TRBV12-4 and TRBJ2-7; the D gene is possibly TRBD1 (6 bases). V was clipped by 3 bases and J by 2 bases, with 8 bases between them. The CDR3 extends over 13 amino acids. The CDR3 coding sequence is TGTGCCAGCAGTTTCGACAGGACCTACGAGCAGTACTTC. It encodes CASSFDRTYEQYF.